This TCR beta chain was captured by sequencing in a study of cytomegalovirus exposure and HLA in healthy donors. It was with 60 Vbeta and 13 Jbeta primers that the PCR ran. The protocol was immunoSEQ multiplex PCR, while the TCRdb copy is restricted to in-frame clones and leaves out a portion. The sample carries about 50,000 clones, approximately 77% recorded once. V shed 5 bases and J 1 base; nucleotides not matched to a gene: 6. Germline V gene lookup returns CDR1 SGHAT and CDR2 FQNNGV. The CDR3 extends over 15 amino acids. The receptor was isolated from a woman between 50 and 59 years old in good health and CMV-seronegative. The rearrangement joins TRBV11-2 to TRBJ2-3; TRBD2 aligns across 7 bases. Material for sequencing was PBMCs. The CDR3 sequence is CASSHSGPRTDTQYF. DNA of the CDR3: TGTGCCAGCAGCCATAGCGGGCCACGCACAGATACGCAGTATTTT.